This TCR beta chain is drawn from a study of identical twins. TCRdb re-called the 5' RACE reads with MiXCR, one entry per CDR3 protein. The data contain hundreds of thousands of distinct CDR3 sequences, under 8.5% of them singletons. Donors uniformly comprised healthy Caucasians. The sample holds many counts of this clonotype. Its cognate antigen is unknown. The V gene lost 6 bases and the J gene lost 1 base, with 15 bases spanning the gap. The CDR3 has 15 amino acids. Study outcomes and limitations: Insertions were reduced in abundant cord blood beta clonotypes but not in memory repertoires. The same donors were not followed; conclusions instead depended on cross-sectional statistical analysis. Modeled out-of-frame TCR alpha sharing in monozygotic twins fell below observed levels.

The data were also submitted as part of a second study, on yellow fever vaccine responses in identical twins.

The sequence came from a woman under 30 in good health. The sequenced material came from PBMCs. This chain joins TRBV12-3 or TRBV12-4 and TRBJ1-1; weak D call: TRBD1 (6 bases). The CDR3 DNA reads as TGTGCCAGCAGCCCCAGCAAGGGGGGGAACACTGAAGCTTTCTTT. Translating gives CASSPSKGGNTEAFF.